These T cell receptor beta chains were read from a single sample in a study of T-cell memory formation after mild COVID-19. TCRdb re-derived calls from the 5' RACE reads in MiXCR, one entry per CDR3 protein. The sample contains 250,000 or so distinct CDR3 sequences, over 15% of which appear only once. Sequenced sample: PBMCs or a T cell subset sorted from them (not recorded which). All receptors come from a man younger than 30 who had mild COVID-19 (a few samples of this study predate the infection). Cell type and time point are not known. Each CDR3 is given with its conserved first and last residue. Each record gives: J gene, D gene, V gene, clone size, CDR3 protein, CDR3 DNA. A D gene is named only where the DNA matches it firmly. Size tells how often a clone was seen (once, few, many) or the class of an expanded clone, and some rows leave it out.

J gene: TRBJ2-7; D gene: NA; V gene: TRBV6-2/TRBV6-3; clone size: NA; CDR3 protein: CASSYAREFEQYF; CDR3 DNA: TGTGCCAGCAGTTACGCGAGGGAATTCGAGCAGTACTTC
J gene: TRBJ2-7; D gene: TRBD1; V gene: TRBV7-2; clone size: few; CDR3 protein: CASSHRPGQGYF; CDR3 DNA: TGTGCCAGCAGCCACCGACCGGGACAGGGTTACTTC
J gene: TRBJ1-4; D gene: NA; V gene: TRBV5-1; clone size: few; CDR3 protein: CASSPEEHGNEKLFF; CDR3 DNA: TGCGCCAGCAGCCCGGAGGAACACGGTAATGAAAAACTGTTTTTT
J gene: TRBJ2-2; D gene: TRBD2; V gene: TRBV3-1; clone size: NA; CDR3 protein: CASSQPSGGGFAGELFF; CDR3 DNA: TGTGCCAGCAGCCAACCTAGCGGGGGGGGTTTCGCCGGGGAGCTGTTTTTT
J gene: TRBJ1-4; D gene: NA; V gene: TRBV5-1; clone size: NA; CDR3 protein: CASSLIGVNEKLFF; CDR3 DNA: TGCGCCAGCAGCTTGATAGGGGTAAATGAAAAACTGTTTTTT
J gene: TRBJ1-1; D gene: NA; V gene: TRBV2; clone size: NA; CDR3 protein: CASSESLGAFF; CDR3 DNA: TGTGCCAGCAGTGAATCTCTAGGAGCTTTCTTT
J gene: TRBJ2-3; D gene: NA; V gene: TRBV12-3/TRBV12-4; clone size: many; CDR3 protein: CASSFGGNTDTQYF; CDR3 DNA: TGTGCCAGCAGTTTTGGAGGGAACACAGATACGCAGTATTTT
J gene: TRBJ2-2; D gene: NA; V gene: TRBV6-2/TRBV6-3; clone size: few; CDR3 protein: CASRSYYGTGELFF; CDR3 DNA: TGTGCCAGCAGGAGTTATTATGGCACCGGGGAGCTGTTTTTT
J gene: TRBJ1-2; D gene: NA; V gene: TRBV4-1; clone size: NA; CDR3 protein: CASSPLGVLTGYYGYTF; CDR3 DNA: TGCGCCAGCAGCCCCCTCGGGGTTCTAACAGGATACTATGGCTACACCTTC
J gene: TRBJ1-1; D gene: NA; V gene: TRBV19; clone size: NA; CDR3 protein: CASSMRSEAFF; CDR3 DNA: TGTGCCAGTAGTATGCGGTCTGAAGCTTTCTTT
J gene: TRBJ2-2; D gene: TRBD1; V gene: TRBV12-3/TRBV12-4; clone size: few; CDR3 protein: CASSFGTGYIGELFF; CDR3 DNA: TGTGCCAGCAGTTTTGGGACAGGGTATATCGGGGAGCTGTTTTTT
J gene: TRBJ2-5; D gene: NA; V gene: TRBV5-1; clone size: few; CDR3 protein: CASSLNRPRETQYF; CDR3 DNA: TGCGCCAGCAGCTTGAACAGGCCTAGAGAGACCCAGTACTTC
J gene: TRBJ2-2; D gene: NA; V gene: TRBV9; clone size: NA; CDR3 protein: CASSPERGYTGELFF; CDR3 DNA: TGTGCCAGCAGCCCCGAGAGAGGTTACACCGGGGAGCTGTTTTTT
J gene: TRBJ2-7; D gene: TRBD2; V gene: TRBV7-3; clone size: few; CDR3 protein: CASSPHGTSYEQYF; CDR3 DNA: TGTGCCAGCAGTCCCCACGGGACTAGCTACGAGCAGTACTTC
J gene: TRBJ2-2; D gene: NA; V gene: TRBV11-2; clone size: few; CDR3 protein: CASSSGGRAGELFF; CDR3 DNA: TGTGCCAGCAGCTCAGGGGGGCGCGCCGGGGAGCTGTTTTTT
J gene: TRBJ2-7; D gene: NA; V gene: TRBV11-1; clone size: NA; CDR3 protein: CASSLGMDYEQYF; CDR3 DNA: TGTGCCAGCAGCTTAGGTATGGACTACGAGCAGTACTTC
J gene: TRBJ2-2; D gene: NA; V gene: TRBV6-2/TRBV6-3; clone size: few; CDR3 protein: CASRLRGAGELFF; CDR3 DNA: TGTGCCAGCAGACTTAGGGGGGCCGGGGAGCTGTTTTTT
J gene: TRBJ1-1; D gene: NA; V gene: TRBV5-1; clone size: NA; CDR3 protein: CASSPLSGEAFF; CDR3 DNA: TGCGCCAGCAGCCCTCTATCCGGCGAAGCTTTCTTT
J gene: TRBJ1-1; D gene: TRBD1; V gene: TRBV29-1; clone size: NA; CDR3 protein: CSAPTGTGKGAEAFF; CDR3 DNA: TGCAGCGCCCCGACCGGGACAGGGAAAGGGGCTGAAGCTTTCTTT
J gene: TRBJ1-1; D gene: NA; V gene: TRBV6-6; clone size: NA; CDR3 protein: CASSYPTEAFF; CDR3 DNA: TGTGCCAGCAGTTATCCCACTGAAGCTTTCTTT
J gene: TRBJ1-2; D gene: TRBD1; V gene: TRBV27; clone size: NA; CDR3 protein: CASGQEYNYGYTF; CDR3 DNA: TGTGCCAGCGGACAGGAGTATAACTATGGCTACACCTTC
J gene: TRBJ2-7; D gene: TRBD2; V gene: TRBV5-1; clone size: NA; CDR3 protein: CASSLGPRLAGRSYEQYF; CDR3 DNA: TGCGCCAGCAGCTTGGGGCCCAGACTAGCGGGGCGATCCTACGAGCAGTACTTC
J gene: TRBJ1-2; D gene: NA; V gene: TRBV5-1; clone size: few; CDR3 protein: CASSSRPGESGYTF; CDR3 DNA: TGCGCCAGCAGCTCCCGGCCGGGGGAATCCGGCTACACCTTC
J gene: TRBJ1-2; D gene: NA; V gene: TRBV4-3; clone size: NA; CDR3 protein: CASSQGKGNYGYTF; CDR3 DNA: TGCGCCAGCAGCCAAGGAAAGGGAAACTATGGCTACACCTTC
J gene: TRBJ1-1; D gene: NA; V gene: TRBV4-1; clone size: once; CDR3 protein: CASSQGAEVGETNTEAFF; CDR3 DNA: TGCGCCAGCAGCCAGGGAGCCGAAGTGGGGGAAACGAACACTGAAGCTTTCTTT
J gene: TRBJ2-3; D gene: TRBD2; V gene: TRBV7-8; clone size: NA; CDR3 protein: CASSPRSGGDTQYF; CDR3 DNA: TGTGCCAGCAGCCCCCGAAGCGGGGGAGATACGCAGTATTTT
J gene: TRBJ2-5; D gene: NA; V gene: TRBV2; clone size: NA; CDR3 protein: CASSTPAGRETQYF; CDR3 DNA: TGTGCCAGCAGTACCCCGGCGGGGCGAGAGACCCAGTACTTC
J gene: TRBJ1-2; D gene: NA; V gene: TRBV6-5; clone size: few; CDR3 protein: CASSYSGPSEDGYTF; CDR3 DNA: TGTGCCAGCAGTTACTCGGGTCCGTCGGAGGATGGCTACACCTTC
J gene: TRBJ1-4; D gene: TRBD1; V gene: TRBV29-1; clone size: NA; CDR3 protein: CSVKDRTTNEKLFF; CDR3 DNA: TGCAGCGTCAAGGACAGGACAACTAATGAAAAACTGTTTTTT
J gene: TRBJ1-5; D gene: NA; V gene: TRBV20-1; clone size: NA; CDR3 protein: CSATDPGGANQPQHF; CDR3 DNA: TGCAGTGCTACCGACCCTGGGGGGGCCAATCAGCCCCAGCATTTT
J gene: TRBJ2-3; D gene: NA; V gene: TRBV12-3/TRBV12-4; clone size: few; CDR3 protein: CASSLELDYTDTQYF; CDR3 DNA: TGTGCCAGCAGTTTAGAGCTGGACTACACAGATACGCAGTATTTT
J gene: TRBJ2-7; D gene: NA; V gene: TRBV11-2; clone size: NA; CDR3 protein: CASSYRSSYEQYF; CDR3 DNA: TGTGCCAGCAGTTACAGGAGCTCCTACGAGCAGTACTTC
J gene: TRBJ1-4; D gene: NA; V gene: TRBV6-5; clone size: NA; CDR3 protein: CASRGVATNEKLFF; CDR3 DNA: TGTGCCAGCAGAGGAGTGGCAACTAATGAAAAACTGTTTTTT
J gene: TRBJ2-1; D gene: NA; V gene: TRBV7-3; clone size: NA; CDR3 protein: CASSATYGEQFF; CDR3 DNA: TGTGCCAGCAGCGCAACCTACGGTGAGCAGTTCTTC
J gene: TRBJ1-2; D gene: TRBD1; V gene: TRBV5-1; clone size: NA; CDR3 protein: CASTSQDRDGYTF; CDR3 DNA: TGCGCCAGCACCTCCCAGGACAGGGATGGCTACACCTTC
J gene: TRBJ2-5; D gene: TRBD2; V gene: TRBV7-2; clone size: NA; CDR3 protein: CASSLAGTSGRETQYF; CDR3 DNA: TGTGCCAGCAGCTTAGCGGGGACTAGCGGGAGAGAGACCCAGTACTTC
J gene: TRBJ2-3; D gene: NA; V gene: TRBV5-1; clone size: few; CDR3 protein: CASSLVEGEDTQYF; CDR3 DNA: TGCGCCAGCAGCTTGGTGGAGGGGGAGGATACGCAGTATTTT
J gene: TRBJ2-1; D gene: TRBD2; V gene: TRBV5-1; clone size: NA; CDR3 protein: CASSLGSRGGYNEQFF; CDR3 DNA: TGCGCCAGCAGCTTGGGCTCGCGGGGGGGATACAATGAGCAGTTCTTC
J gene: TRBJ2-1; D gene: NA; V gene: TRBV7-8; clone size: NA; CDR3 protein: CASSSVTSSYNEQFF; CDR3 DNA: TGTGCCAGCAGCTCCGTGACTAGCTCCTACAATGAGCAGTTCTTC
J gene: TRBJ2-5; D gene: TRBD1; V gene: TRBV9; clone size: NA; CDR3 protein: CASGTTGTETQYF; CDR3 DNA: TGTGCCAGCGGCACGACAGGGACGGAGACCCAGTACTTC